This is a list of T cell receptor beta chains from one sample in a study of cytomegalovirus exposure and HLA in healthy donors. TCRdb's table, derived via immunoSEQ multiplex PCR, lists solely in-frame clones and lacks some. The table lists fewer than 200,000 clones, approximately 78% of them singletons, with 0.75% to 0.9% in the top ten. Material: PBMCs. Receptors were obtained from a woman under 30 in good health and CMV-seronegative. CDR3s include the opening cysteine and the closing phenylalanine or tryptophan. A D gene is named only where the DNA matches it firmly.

CASSQGTTSTDTQYF,TRBV7-2,TRBJ2-3,TRBD2
CASSEAITDTQYF,TRBV6-1,TRBJ2-3,.
CASSPTTTVGNEQFF,TRBV9,TRBJ2-1,.
CATSRDVIGETRPDGELFF,TRBV15,TRBJ2-2,.
CASSLQILANTGELFF,TRBV5-1,TRBJ2-2,.
CASSQDGRGTNYGYTF,TRBV14,TRBJ1-2,.
CASKTSGRAYEQYF,TRBV28,TRBJ2-7,TRBD2
CASSPGLAGSYEQYF,TRBV5-6,TRBJ2-7,TRBD2
CASSLDRQVTYEQYF,TRBV5-4,TRBJ2-7,.
CASTIRGNRPEAFF,TRBV19,TRBJ1-1,TRBD1
CASSSRGEQYF,TRBV7-9,TRBJ2-7,.
CASAPMASVTYEQYF,TRBV18,TRBJ2-7,.
CASSSPRRSGLDQQYF,TRBV19,TRBJ2-7,.
CASSLAGQGINDEQYF,TRBV7-9,TRBJ2-7,TRBD1
CASSRDRGVKTQYF,TRBV19,TRBJ2-5,TRBD1
CASSPDSQETQYF,TRBV6-6,TRBJ2-5,.
CASSSELGAIQYF,TRBV11-3,TRBJ2-4,.
CASSEWQRSTDTQYF,TRBV6-1,TRBJ2-3,.
CASSPRTGNTDTQYF,TRBV19,TRBJ2-3,.
CASSLVRHQETQYF,TRBV5-5,TRBJ2-5,.
CASSPTGEEQYF,TRBV18,TRBJ2-7,.
CASSQADRSYEQYF,TRBV4-1,TRBJ2-7,.
CASSTKTATNEKLFF,TRBV7-8,TRBJ1-4,.
CASSLARDRGETQYF,TRBV5-1,TRBJ2-5,TRBD1
CASSFRTRDYSTYTQYF,TRBV4-2,TRBJ2-3,TRBD2
CASRSGYEAFF,TRBV6-5,TRBJ1-1,.
CASSLERQYTEAFF,TRBV11-3,TRBJ1-1,.
CASSSGDSYEQYF,TRBV19,TRBJ2-7,.
CASKGSEGVYEQYF,TRBV28,.,.
CASSLGRDYEQYF,TRBV28,TRBJ2-7,.
CASRLFAAMNTEAFF,TRBV12-2,TRBJ1-1,.
CASSLEATGVNEQFF,TRBV5-1,TRBJ2-1,TRBD1
CASSPLIGSTGGVTYEQYF,TRBV18,TRBJ2-7,.
CASSYQGSYNSPLHF,TRBV6-6,TRBJ1-6,.
CASSVQVNSNQPQHF,TRBV19,TRBJ1-5,.
CASRPQGAFSNEQFF,TRBV6-5,TRBJ2-1,TRBD1
CASSSSSGFNEKLFF,TRBV28,TRBJ1-4,.
CASSQGQGTYNEQFF,TRBV5-4,TRBJ2-1,TRBD1
CASSIGTSGYNEQFF,TRBV2,TRBJ2-1,TRBD2
CASSPGTSLKDEQFF,TRBV7-9,TRBJ2-1,TRBD2
CASSPFDSNEQFF,TRBV6-5,TRBJ2-1,.
CASSLRQEREKEVFF,TRBV4-3,TRBJ1-4,.
CASSVGQQETQYF,TRBV9,TRBJ2-5,.
CASSLLGGSYEQYF,TRBV28,TRBJ2-7,.
CASRLGLANTGELFF,TRBV6-5,TRBJ2-2,TRBD2
CASSLELGRAVTDTQYF,TRBV7-8,TRBJ2-3,.
CASSLGTTGTDTQYF,TRBV7-3,TRBJ2-3,TRBD2